The 28 T cell receptor beta chains reported below all come from one sample, sequenced in a study of T-cell reconstitution after alpha-beta-depleted transplantation in children. Researchers prepared the TCRbeta library using unique molecular identifiers, the study reports. TCRdb reprocessed the PCR reads with MiXCR, giving one entry per CDR3 protein. The table includes 200,000 or so distinct CDR3 sequences, 6.3% detected once. This sample comprised PBMCs, obtained before TCRalphabeta/CD19-depleted stem cell transplant. The receptors here all came from a girl less than two years old with combined immunodeficiency, due to receive a stem cell transplant.

A note on this clonotype: Given a much more abundant clone one base away, this may be a read error. This chain joins TRBV20-1 and TRBJ2-1, with D unclear. Between the trimmed V and J ends, which lost 0 bases and 4 bases, there was a span of 16 bases. The germline V gene has CDR1 DFQATT and CDR2 SNEGSKA (reference sequence). CDR3 length: 16 amino acids. The CDR3 DNA reads TGCAGTGCTAGAGATGGGGTCACTTTCTCTTACAATGAGCAGTTCTTC. Translated: CSARDGVTFSYNEQFF.

At least ten counts were recorded for this clonotype. V and J are TRBV3-1 and TRBJ2-7, with D possibly called TRBD1 or TRBD2 (5 bases each). Deletions cut 5 bases from V and 5 bases from J, with 10 bases between. Germline V gene sequence: CDR1 LGHDT, CDR2 YNNKEL (reference sequence). This CDR3 comprises 12 residues. This CDR3 reads CASSSGPNEQYF. CDR3 DNA sequence: TGTGCCAGCAGCTCGGGACCGAACGAGCAGTACTTC.

Here the CDR3 DNA reads TGCGCCAGCAGCCCGACTGGATACGGGACACCCTATAGCAATCAGCCCCAGCATTTT. The encoded protein is CASSPTGYGTPYSNQPQHF. The chain recombines TRBV4-1 with TRBJ1-5, with D possibly TRBD1 on 6 matching bases. In germline, CDR1 is MGHRA, CDR2 YSYEKL. The CDR3 is 19 residues long. The ends were cut back, 4 bases at V and 0 bases at J, with 22 bases in the middle.

This clonotype was observed many times. The rearrangement joins TRBV4-1 to TRBJ2-1, with a weak D call TRBD1 (6 bases). Germline CDR1 and CDR2: MGHRA and YSYEKL. CDR3 length: 15 residues. V lost 4 bases and J lost 8, with 18 bases in between. The CDR3 DNA follows: TGCGCCAGCAGCCCCCTTTACACAGGGAGAGATGAGCAGTTCTTC. Protein: CASSPLYTGRDEQFF.

This clonotype was recorded at least ten times. The CDR3 region has the DNA TGCAGTGCTAGAACGGAGAGGCGCCTCGGGACCCAGTACTTC. It specifies CSARTERRLGTQYF. The V and J genes are TRBV20-1 and TRBJ2-5; the D is unclear. This CDR3 region has 14 residues. CDR1 is DFQATT, CDR2 SNEGSKA, per germline (reference sequence). Trimming pared 2 bases from V and 7 bases from J, leaving 17 bases between.

The chain couples TRBV28 to TRBJ1-5; D remains ambiguous. This CDR3 comprises 12 residues. Germline V gives CDR1 MDHEN, CDR2 SYDVKM. Deletions cut 3 bases from V and 6 bases from J, with 6 bases between. Written as DNA, the CDR3 is TGTGCCAGCAGTTTTTACGGTCAGCCCCAGCATTTT. It translates to CASSFYGQPQHF. The full variable domain, completed using reference TRBV28 and TRBJ1-5, is DVKVTQSSRYLVKRTGEKVFLECVQDMDHENMFWYRQDPGLGLRLIYFSYDVKMKEKGDIPEGYSVSREKKERFSLILESASTNQTSMYLCASSFYGQPQHFGDGTRLSIL.

Ten or more counts support this clonotype. This chain connects TRBV12-3 or TRBV12-4 to TRBJ2-5; D is uncertain. This CDR3 is 13 amino acids long. The V end was cut by 4 bases, the J end by 4 bases, with 10 bases between. The CDR3 bases are TGTGCCAGCAGTTACTCAAGGCTAGAGACCCAGTACTTC. It is translated as CASSYSRLETQYF.

This clonotype occurred many times. V is TRBV5-1 and J is TRBJ1-2, with a weak D call TRBD1 (5 bases). This CDR3 region has 15 residues. V gave up 3 bases and J gave up 0 bases, with 12 bases separating them. The germline V gene has CDR1 SGHRS and CDR2 YFSETQ. The CDR3 is CASSSDSNPNYGYTF. CDR3 in DNA: TGCGCCAGCAGCTCTGACAGCAACCCTAACTATGGCTACACCTTC.

This clonotype was counted many times. The chain is built from TRBV4-3 and TRBJ2-1; TRBD1 matches at 8 bases. CDR3 size: 15 residues. Germline V gene lookup returns CDR1 LGHNA and CDR2 YSLEER. With V trimmed by 0 bases and J by 9 bases, 7 bases remained unmatched. The CDR3 spells CASSQDSQGAIEQFF. The CDR3 nucleotides are TGCGCCAGCAGCCAAGATTCGCAGGGGGCCATTGAGCAGTTCTTC.

This chain's CDR3 is CSASYGKLFF. For the CDR3, the DNA is TGCAGTGCTAGCTATGGAAAACTGTTTTTT. The chain recombines TRBV20-1 with TRBJ1-4; D ambiguous. This CDR3 region has 10 residues. Germline CDR1 reads DFQATT; CDR2 reads SNEGSKA (reference sequence). V lost 3 bases, J lost 10 bases, and 6 bases lay in between.

V is TRBV24-1 and J is TRBJ2-1; TRBD2 matches at 9 bases. CDR3 length equals 14 residues. Trimming cost V 8 bases and J 4 bases; bases outside gene matches: 5. Germline values: CDR1 KGHDR, CDR2 SFDVKD. For the CDR3, the DNA is TGTGCCACCACAGCGGGAGGCGGTTACAATGAGCAGTTCTTC. Translated: CATTAGGGYNEQFF.

This rearrangement joins TRBV3-1 to TRBJ2-7; D remains ambiguous. Per germline, CDR1 LGHDT and CDR2 YNNKEL (reference sequence). V lost 0 bases and J lost 5, with 17 bases in between. The CDR3 is 16 amino acids. This chain's CDR3 is CASSQDLKRQENEQYF. CDR3 sequence (DNA): TGTGCCAGCAGCCAAGATCTCAAACGTCAGGAAAACGAGCAGTACTTC.

This clonotype was counted a few times. V gene TRBV24-1 combines with J gene TRBJ2-7; no clear D gene. V was pared by 3 bases and J by 0 bases, with 11 bases between. The CDR3 totals 15 residues. In germline, CDR1 is KGHDR, CDR2 SFDVKD. The CDR3 DNA is TGTGCCACCAGTGATCCTGCAAGGAGCTCCTACGAGCAGTACTTC. It translates to CATSDPARSSYEQYF.

This clonotype was recorded at least ten times. The chain joins TRBV5-1 to TRBJ2-2; D unresolved. The CDR3 loop spans 13 amino acids. The V end was cut by 2 bases, the J end by 7 bases, with 9 bases between. Germline V CDR1 and CDR2: SGHRS, YFSETQ. The chain's CDR3 is CASSLKFGGELFF. For the CDR3, the DNA is TGCGCCAGCAGCTTAAAGTTTGGCGGGGAGCTGTTTTTT.

This clonotype was recorded many times. CDR3 residues: CASSEQRYNEQFF. CDR3 nucleotides: TGTGCCAGCAGCGAACAGAGATACAATGAGCAGTTCTTC. V and J are TRBV13 and TRBJ2-1; D gene ambiguous. Between the trimmed V and J ends, which lost 5 bases and 4 bases, there was a span of 9 bases. There are 13 residues in the CDR3. CDR1 and CDR2 (germline): PRHDT, FYEKMQ (reference sequence).

This clonotype was detected a few times. The chain combines TRBV4-1 with TRBJ1-2, with D perhaps TRBD1 (6 bases). The germline gives CDR1 MGHRA, CDR2 YSYEKL. CDR3 length equals 14 residues. Trimming pared 6 bases from V and 8 bases from J, leaving 19 bases between. CDR3 protein: CASRHQLTGLGYTF. In nucleotides, the CDR3 is TGCGCCAGCAGACATCAGCTAACAGGGTTGGGCTACACCTTC.

This clonotype has ten or more counts. V and J are TRBV28 and TRBJ2-1; 8 nucleotides align to TRBD2. Trimming removed 8 bases from V and 12 bases from J; junction bases left unmatched: 3. CDR1 and CDR2 from the germline V gene are MDHEN and SYDVKM. The CDR3 is 10 residues long. Here the CDR3 DNA reads TGTGCCAGCGGTAGCGGGATGCAGTTCTTC. Protein: CASGSGMQFF. Full variable domain (outside the CDR3, taken from reference TRBV28 and TRBJ2-1): DVKVTQSSRYLVKRTGEKVFLECVQDMDHENMFWYRQDPGLGLRLIYFSYDVKMKEKGDIPEGYSVSREKKERFSLILESASTNQTSMYLCASGSGMQFFGPGTRLTVL.

This clonotype was recorded at least ten times. The V and J genes are TRBV4-3 and TRBJ2-1; TRBD1 might be the D (6 bases). V lost 5 bases, J lost 9 bases, and 14 bases lay in between. This CDR3 contains 13 residues. Germline CDR1 is LGHNA and CDR2 is YSLEER. CDR3 DNA: TGCGCCAGCAGCTCGGTACAGGGTACTGAGCAGTTCTTC. As protein: CASSSVQGTEQFF.

This clonotype was detected ten times or more. The chain is built from TRBV18 and TRBJ2-2; D may be TRBD2 (6 bases). CDR3 length equals 15 residues. The germline V gene encodes CDR1 KGHSH and CDR2 LQKENI. Trimming pared 0 bases from V and 7 bases from J, leaving 12 bases between. This CDR3 reads CASSPPGGKGGELFF. CDR3 sequence (DNA): TGTGCCAGCTCACCACCGGGAGGCAAAGGCGGGGAGCTGTTTTTT.

This clonotype was counted ten times or more. The chain employs TRBV4-3 and TRBJ1-4; 9 bases are a match to TRBD1. Germline V gives CDR1 LGHNA, CDR2 YSLEER. The CDR3 spans 15 residues. V dropped 4 bases and J dropped 8; count of bases not matched to a gene: 8. The CDR3 sequence is CASSPEDRGGEKLFF. CDR3 DNA sequence: TGCGCCAGCAGCCCAGAGGACAGGGGAGGCGAAAAACTGTTTTTT.

This clonotype occurred many times. The chain recombines TRBV20-1 with TRBJ2-1; D uncertain. V gave up 6 bases and J gave up 0 bases, with 15 bases separating them. In germline, CDR1 is DFQATT, CDR2 SNEGSKA (reference sequence). This CDR3 contains 15 residues. As DNA, the CDR3 is TGCAGTGCCCCTCGAGATCACAGCTCCTACAATGAGCAGTTCTTC. Translating it yields CSAPRDHSSYNEQFF.

This clonotype was observed at least ten times. CDR3 amino acids: CASSLDRPETQYF. CDR3 sequence (DNA): TGTGCCAGCAGCTTAGACCGGCCTGAGACCCAGTACTTC. J is TRBJ2-5 and V is TRBV7-9; no clear D. With 1 base removed from V and 5 bases from J, the gap between germline ends came to 8 bases. In germline, CDR1 is SEHNR, CDR2 FQNEAQ (reference sequence). The CDR3 length is 13 residues.

There are many counts of this clonotype. The V and J genes are TRBV7-2 and TRBJ2-3; 9 positions agree with TRBD2. The ends lost 4 bases at V and 5 bases at J; junction bases unmatched: 13. In germline, CDR1 is SGHTA, CDR2 FQGNSA. The CDR3 length is 17 residues. CDR3 sequence reads: CASSSRRVAGVQDTQYF. CDR3 in DNA: TGTGCCAGCAGCTCACGGAGAGTAGCGGGAGTTCAAGATACGCAGTATTTT.

This clonotype turned up a few times. CDR3 protein: CASSEIHRSGTGSTEAFF. CDR3 DNA: TGTGCCAGCAGTGAAATCCACCGGTCCGGGACAGGGAGCACTGAAGCTTTCTTT. The V gene is TRBV25-1, the J gene TRBJ1-1; the match to TRBD1 covers 9 bases. This CDR3 comprises 18 residues. J gave up 4 bases and V 2 bases, and 14 bases lay outside the gene matches. Germline CDR1 and CDR2: MGHDK and SYGVNS.

Ten or more counts support this clonotype. The chain employs TRBV3-1 and TRBJ2-1, with 13 nucleotides matching TRBD2. V shed 4 bases, J shed 0 bases, and the junction held 12 bases outside the gene matches. The germline V gene has CDR1 LGHDT and CDR2 YNNKEL (reference sequence). This CDR3 comprises 20 residues. CDR3 coding DNA: TGTGCCAGCAGCCCCGACCCGGGACTAGCGGGACTAAGCTCCTACAATGAGCAGTTCTTC. This sequence encodes CASSPDPGLAGLSSYNEQFF.

This clonotype was seen repeatedly, ten times or more. This chain links TRBV20-1 with TRBJ2-1; TRBD2 might be the D (5 bases). V lost 4 bases and J lost 4, with 14 bases in between. The CDR3 consists of 14 residues. The germline CDR1 and CDR2 sequences are DFQATT and SNEGSKA (reference sequence). This chain's CDR3 is CSAIPATNYNEQFF. CDR3 coding DNA: TGCAGTGCTATCCCAGCGACTAATTACAATGAGCAGTTCTTC.

This clonotype was counted at least ten times. The chain is built from TRBV2 and TRBJ2-7; 11 bases align to TRBD2. The germline CDR1 and CDR2 sequences are SNHLY and FYNNEI. This CDR3 comprises 14 residues. J was trimmed by 2 bases and V by 7 bases; bases with no gene match: 4. CDR3 amino acids: CASTTSGGPYEQYF. The DNA of the CDR3 is TGTGCCAGCACCACTAGCGGGGGACCCTACGAGCAGTACTTC.

This clonotype came up many times. The rearrangement links TRBV20-1 to TRBJ2-4; D uncertain. The CDR3 is 12 amino acids. The V gene's germline CDR1 is DFQATT and CDR2 SNEGSKA (reference sequence). V lost 8 bases and J lost 5, with 13 bases in between. Here the CDR3 reads CSSLDFQNIQYF. In DNA, the CDR3 is TGCAGTTCCCTGGATTTCCAAAACATTCAGTACTTC.